The entry below gives a single TCR beta chain sequence along with its context. Its antigen is unknown. The repertoire was sequenced with immunoSEQ multiplex PCR; TCRdb's copy has only in-frame clones and lacks some. Of about 32,000 clones listed, roughly 80% are singletons. The sample's time point: week 35, safety follow-up. Vaccinated patients received 300 ug of mutant IDH1 20-mer peptide per dose, with topical imiquimod. This sample was taken from a study of a mutant IDH1 vaccine in newly diagnosed glioma. In the study overall: Before enrollment, the patients had been treated with radiotherapy alone, temozolomide alone, or both together. Most of them had received both.

This TCR came from a woman aged 18-29 years with glioma. The sequenced sample was PBMCs, obtained from a glioma patient whose treatment included an IDH1 peptide vaccine.

The CDR3, as DNA: TGTGCCAGCAGTGGAAACAGCTATGGCTACACCTTC. Its protein is CASSGNSYGYTF. The rearrangement links TRBV25-1 to TRBJ1-2; unclear D gene. This CDR3 contains 12 residues. V was shortened by 4 bases and J by 4 bases, with 7 bases between the two germline ends. Germline CDR1 and CDR2: MGHDK and SYGVNS.